These T cell receptor beta chains were read from a single sample in a study of blood T cell repertoires in COVID-19. Profiling relied on immunoSEQ multiplex PCR, and the TCRdb table lists in-frame clones only, not all of them. The sample lists over 45,000 clones, 76% occurring once. Sequencing used peripheral blood. The receptors originated from a man in his forties or fifties with active or convalescent COVID-19. The CDR3 runs from the conserved cysteine through the conserved F or W. Clone size is shown for a subset of rows, as once, few, many or a class of expanded clone.

v_call: TRBV11-2
clone_size: -
cdr3_aa: CASTRTREKLFF

v_call: TRBV2
clone_size: -
cdr3_aa: CAGGQFEKLFF

v_call: TRBV19
clone_size: few
cdr3_aa: CASRSLGANEQFF

v_call: TRBV2
clone_size: -
cdr3_aa: CARGGPARDNEQFF

v_call: TRBV14
clone_size: few
cdr3_aa: CASSQRADNEKLFF

v_call: TRBV13
clone_size: -
cdr3_aa: CAGTKQGGGTEAFF

v_call: TRBV5-1
clone_size: few
cdr3_aa: CASSSPGWDGYTF

v_call: TRBV5-1
clone_size: -
cdr3_aa: CASSLGYSSGQGNEKLFF

v_call: TRBV6-1
clone_size: -
cdr3_aa: CASSEGRAQPQHF

v_call: TRBV6-5
clone_size: -
cdr3_aa: CASSYSRRRGTYGYTF

v_call: TRBV7-8
clone_size: -
cdr3_aa: CASSLVAGRSTDTQYF

v_call: TRBV25-1
clone_size: -
cdr3_aa: CASRATPNYGYTF

v_call: TRBV15
clone_size: -
cdr3_aa: CATSRELAGGIDEQFF

v_call: TRBV11-3
clone_size: -
cdr3_aa: CASSGRNHEQYF

v_call: TRBV11-2
clone_size: -
cdr3_aa: CASSPGQGNSPLHF

v_call: TRBV5-1
clone_size: -
cdr3_aa: CASSLGLAGPASYEQYF

v_call: TRBV23-1
clone_size: -
cdr3_aa: CASRLDSYGGYTF

v_call: TRBV7-2
clone_size: -
cdr3_aa: CASSLAGGFF

v_call: TRBV7-3
clone_size: -
cdr3_aa: CASSLTGGYGYTF

v_call: TRBV19
clone_size: -
cdr3_aa: CASSIVGQGIMAEAFF

v_call: TRBV19
clone_size: -
cdr3_aa: CASSIGGFSTDTQYF

v_call: TRBV12-5
clone_size: -
cdr3_aa: CASGSLREEQYF

v_call: TRBV11-2
clone_size: -
cdr3_aa: CASSLDGQAFGEQYF

v_call: TRBV11-2
clone_size: -
cdr3_aa: CASSPLGGTGTSNYGYTF

v_call: TRBV9
clone_size: -
cdr3_aa: CASSVGRGRVNGYTF

v_call: TRBV27
clone_size: medium-sized
cdr3_aa: CASSKGQAYEQYF

v_call: TRBV28
clone_size: -
cdr3_aa: CAIRSRLAGGNEQFF

v_call: TRBV2
clone_size: few
cdr3_aa: CASSPSNRNQPQHF

v_call: TRBV4-1
clone_size: -
cdr3_aa: CASSQGTEGAYEQYF

v_call: TRBV5-4
clone_size: -
cdr3_aa: CASSFVRSGSYNEQFF

v_call: TRBV5-8
clone_size: once
cdr3_aa: CASSLDGTVQQYF

v_call: TRBV5-1
clone_size: few
cdr3_aa: CASSLDFSTGELFF

v_call: TRBV10-1
clone_size: -
cdr3_aa: CASSALARDTQYF

v_call: TRBV5-1
clone_size: -
cdr3_aa: CASSQGTAGNTIYF

v_call: TRBV11-3
clone_size: once
cdr3_aa: CASSLQGTYNEQFF

v_call: TRBV6-6
clone_size: -
cdr3_aa: CASSYEDRNTRQYF

v_call: TRBV15
clone_size: -
cdr3_aa: CATSRDRFVQHF

v_call: TRBV18
clone_size: once
cdr3_aa: CASKTGVRTEAFF

v_call: TRBV7-9
clone_size: -
cdr3_aa: CASTTGQGRTEAFF